This T cell receptor beta chain was identified during a study of T cell responses to AZD1222 COVID-19 vaccine. At the level of the study: Second-dose intervals near 4 or 12 weeks were combined. Whole-study findings and limits: Among AZD1222 vaccinees, only 5 to 7 were seropositive at baseline. It should be noted that donors were predominantly white British and more often female, and clonal diversity was possibly underestimated. Spike-specific TCR repertoires showed rising breadth and depth after two AZD1222 doses.

Data came from immunoSEQ multiplex PCR; TCRdb stores just in-frame clones and leaves some out. The sample has around 100,000 clones; 88% are singletons. Points on this clone: Its antigen remains unknown.

The CDR3 spans 14 residues. Germline V gene sequence: CDR1 SQVTM, CDR2 ANQGSEA. V shed 6 bases and J 6 bases; nucleotides not matched to a gene: 12. This TCR derives from an adult in good health. The rearrangement links TRBV29-1 to TRBJ2-3; 7 bases match TRBD1. Sequences were derived from peripheral blood, sampled on day 0 of AZD1222 vaccination. The CDR3 region is CSVMGQGVLDTQYF. The DNA of the CDR3 is TGCAGCGTGATGGGCCAGGGGGTCTTGGATACGCAGTATTTT.